The clone carrying this TCR beta chain was counted between two and nine times. V shed 1 base and J 2 bases; nucleotides not matched to a gene: 5. The CDR3 covers 15 residues. CDR1 SGHDT and CDR2 YYEEEE come from the germline V gene. The sample originates from a study of blood T cell repertoires in COVID-19. Study information: The cDNA or gDNA used as material had been derived from T cells, B-cell-depleted T cells, or PBMCs.

Only in-frame clones appear in the TCRdb table, and some are missing; sequencing was by immunoSEQ multiplex PCR. This sample carries about 140,000 clones, more than 75% of them seen once, and the ten largest clones take less than 5%. The sample comprised peripheral blood. The TCR was taken from a woman older than 75 with acute or convalescent COVID-19. The V and J genes are TRBV5-6 and TRBJ1-2, with 7 bases fitting TRBD1. CDR3 loop: CASSLPSGQNYGYTF. The CDR3 DNA reads TGTGCCAGCAGCTTGCCGTCGGGACAGAACTATGGCTACACCTTC.